The text below deals with one T cell receptor beta chain. Its antigen is unidentified. UMIs were added to TCR cDNA along with a universal primer site when it was made by 5'RACE template switching. One entry per CDR3 protein results from TCRdb running MiXCR on the 5' RACE reads. The sample yields some 320,000 distinct CDR3 sequences, under 9% seen once. This specimen belongs to a study of T cells after yellow fever vaccination. The wider study: Preparation of fractions with low cell numbers was performed using SMART-Seq v4 Ultra Low Input. Study-wide points: Though it reached lower strength, the secondary response hit its peak faster, day 5 versus 15.

J was trimmed by 12 bases and V by 4 bases; bases with no gene match: 10. The CDR3 has 15 residues. The source is a man aged 18 to 29 who received the YFV17D yellow fever vaccine. Source: CD4+ T cells sorted from PBMCs, taken 5 days after the yellow fever booster vaccination. The V and J genes are TRBV12-3 or TRBV12-4 and TRBJ2-1, with 12 positions matching TRBD2. The CDR3 bases are TGTGCCAGCAGTTGGCGACTAGCGGGGGACGCTATGCAGTTCTTC. Translated, it gives CASSWRLAGDAMQFF.